This section outlines one TCR beta chain sequence together with its context. This sample was included in a study of blood T cell repertoires in COVID-19. The cohort comprised adults aged about 18 to 90 years residing in approximately 25 US areas. Each exposed participant met a COVID-19 case in the 2 weeks preceding study entry. Original handling: Nucleated cell counts were estimated from reference gene primer amplification. Assay: immunoSEQ multiplex PCR; the TCRdb copy retains only in-frame clones and omits some. V, J and clone size were drawn from that table, and D and trimming were deduced from the DNA. The data hold 300,000 to 450,000 clones, with 88% observed a single time. The V gene lost 6 bases and the J gene lost 5 bases, with 14 bases spanning the gap. The CDR3 runs to 13 residues. Germline assignment: CDR1 MDHEN and CDR2 SYDVKM.

The chain has TRBV28 and TRBJ2-7; D perhaps matches TRBD2 (7 bases). This clonotype was obtained from a woman under 40 who had been exposed to COVID-19. Source material: PBMCs or T cells enriched from blood (not recorded which). In DNA form, the CDR3 reads TGTGCCAGCAGGGGGGGGCGCTTCCACGAGCAGTACTTC. It codes for CASRGGRFHEQYF.